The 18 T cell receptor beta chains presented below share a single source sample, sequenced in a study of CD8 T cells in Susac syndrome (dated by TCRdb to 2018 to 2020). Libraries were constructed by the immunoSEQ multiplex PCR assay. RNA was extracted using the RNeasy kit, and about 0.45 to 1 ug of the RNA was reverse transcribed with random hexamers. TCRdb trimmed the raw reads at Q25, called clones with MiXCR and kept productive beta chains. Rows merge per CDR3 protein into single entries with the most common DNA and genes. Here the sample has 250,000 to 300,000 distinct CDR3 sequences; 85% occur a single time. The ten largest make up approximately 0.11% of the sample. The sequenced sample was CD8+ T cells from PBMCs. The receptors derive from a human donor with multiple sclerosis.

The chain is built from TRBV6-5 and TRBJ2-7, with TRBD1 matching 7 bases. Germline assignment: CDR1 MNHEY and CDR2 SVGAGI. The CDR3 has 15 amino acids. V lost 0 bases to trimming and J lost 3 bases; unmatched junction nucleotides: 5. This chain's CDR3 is CASSYSLTGVYEQYF. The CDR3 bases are TGTGCCAGCAGTTACTCCCTTACAGGGGTCTACGAGCAGTACTTC.

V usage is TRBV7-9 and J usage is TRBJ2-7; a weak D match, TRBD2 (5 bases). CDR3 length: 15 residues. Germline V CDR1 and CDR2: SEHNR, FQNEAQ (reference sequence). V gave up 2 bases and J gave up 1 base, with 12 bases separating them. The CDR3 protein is CASSLRERASYEQYF. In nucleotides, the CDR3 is TGTGCCAGCAGCTTAAGAGAGAGGGCATCCTACGAGCAGTACTTC.

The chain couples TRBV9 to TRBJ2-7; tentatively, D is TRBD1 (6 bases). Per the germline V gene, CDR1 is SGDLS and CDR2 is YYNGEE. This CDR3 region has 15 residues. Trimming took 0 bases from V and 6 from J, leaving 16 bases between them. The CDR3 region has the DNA TGTGCCAGCAGCGTAGCGGGACAAAGGATTATCGAGCAGTACTTC. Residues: CASSVAGQRIIEQYF.

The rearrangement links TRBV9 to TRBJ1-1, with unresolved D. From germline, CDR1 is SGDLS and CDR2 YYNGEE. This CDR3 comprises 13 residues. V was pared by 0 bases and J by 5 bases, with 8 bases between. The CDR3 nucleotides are TGTGCCAGCAGCGTAGGAGATGGGACTGAAGCTTTCTTT. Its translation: CASSVGDGTEAFF. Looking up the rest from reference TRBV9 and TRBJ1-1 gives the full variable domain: DSGVTQTPKHLITATGQRVTLRCSPRSGDLSVYWYQQSLDQGLQFLIQYYNGEERAKGNILERFSAQQFPDLHSELNLSSLELGDSALYFCASSVGDGTEAFFGQGTRLTVV.

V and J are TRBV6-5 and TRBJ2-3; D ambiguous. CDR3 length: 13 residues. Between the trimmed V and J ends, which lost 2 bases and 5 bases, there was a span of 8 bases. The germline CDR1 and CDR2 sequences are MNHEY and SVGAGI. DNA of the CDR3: TGTGCCAGCAGTTACCAGGCCGTAGATACGCAGTATTTT. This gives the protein CASSYQAVDTQYF.

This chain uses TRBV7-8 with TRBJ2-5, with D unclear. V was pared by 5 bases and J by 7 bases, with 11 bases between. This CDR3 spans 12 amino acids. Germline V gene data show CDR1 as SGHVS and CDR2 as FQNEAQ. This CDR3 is CASSREKRTQYF. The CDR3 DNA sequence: TGTGCCAGCAGCCGCGAGAAAAGGACCCAGTACTTC.

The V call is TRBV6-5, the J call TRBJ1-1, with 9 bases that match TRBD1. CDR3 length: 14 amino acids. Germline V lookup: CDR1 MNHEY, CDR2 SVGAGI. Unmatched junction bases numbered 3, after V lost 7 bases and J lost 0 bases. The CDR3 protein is CASMDRGVNTEAFF. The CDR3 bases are TGTGCCAGCATGGACAGGGGCGTGAACACTGAAGCTTTCTTT.

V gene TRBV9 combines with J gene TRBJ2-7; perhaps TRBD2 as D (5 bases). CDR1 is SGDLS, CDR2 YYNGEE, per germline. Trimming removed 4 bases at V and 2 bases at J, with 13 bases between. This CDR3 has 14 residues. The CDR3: CASSPPDGTYEQYF. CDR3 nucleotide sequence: TGTGCCAGCAGCCCTCCGGACGGGACCTACGAGCAGTACTTC.

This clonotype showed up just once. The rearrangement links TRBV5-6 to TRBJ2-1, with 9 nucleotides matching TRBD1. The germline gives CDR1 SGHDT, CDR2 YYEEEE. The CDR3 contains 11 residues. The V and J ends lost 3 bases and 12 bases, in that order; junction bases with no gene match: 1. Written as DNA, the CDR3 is TGTGCCAGCAGCTGGGACAGGGTGCAGTTCTTC. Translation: CASSWDRVQFF.

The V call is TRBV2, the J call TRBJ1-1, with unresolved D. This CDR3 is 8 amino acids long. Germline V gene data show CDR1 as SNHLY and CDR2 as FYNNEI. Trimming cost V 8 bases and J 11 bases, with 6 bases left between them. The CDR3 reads CASLRAFF. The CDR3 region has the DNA TGTGCCAGCCTACGTGCTTTCTTT.

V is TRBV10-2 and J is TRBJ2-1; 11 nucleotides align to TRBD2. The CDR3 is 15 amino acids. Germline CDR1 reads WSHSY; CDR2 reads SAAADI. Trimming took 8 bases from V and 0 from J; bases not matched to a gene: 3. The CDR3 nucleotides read TGCGCCAGCGCAACTAGCGGGAGCTCCTACAATGAGCAGTTCTTC. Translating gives CASATSGSSYNEQFF.

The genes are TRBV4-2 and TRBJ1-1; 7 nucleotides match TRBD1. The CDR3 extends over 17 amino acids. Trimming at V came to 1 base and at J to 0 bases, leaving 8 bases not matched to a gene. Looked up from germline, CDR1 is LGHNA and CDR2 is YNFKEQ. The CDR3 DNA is TGTGCCAGCAGCCAAGCCGGGACAGTGCGCCTGAACACTGAAGCTTTCTTT. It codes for CASSQAGTVRLNTEAFF.

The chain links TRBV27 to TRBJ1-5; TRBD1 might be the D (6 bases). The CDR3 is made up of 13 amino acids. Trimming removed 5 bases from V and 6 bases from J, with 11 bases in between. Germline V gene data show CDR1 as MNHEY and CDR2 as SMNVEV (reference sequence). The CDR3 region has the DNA TGTGCCAGCAGTACAGGGACGGGTCAGCCCCAGCATTTT. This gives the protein CASSTGTGQPQHF.

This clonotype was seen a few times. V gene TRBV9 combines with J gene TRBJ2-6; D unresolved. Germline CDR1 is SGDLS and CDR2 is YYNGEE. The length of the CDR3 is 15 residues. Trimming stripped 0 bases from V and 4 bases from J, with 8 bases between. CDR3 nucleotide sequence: TGTGCCAGCAGCGTAGTGTTTTCAGGGGCCAACGTCCTGACTTTC. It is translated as CASSVVFSGANVLTF.

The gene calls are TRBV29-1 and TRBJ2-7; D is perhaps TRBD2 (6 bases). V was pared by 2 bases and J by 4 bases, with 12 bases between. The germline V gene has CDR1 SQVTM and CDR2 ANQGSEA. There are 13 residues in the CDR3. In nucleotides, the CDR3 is TGCAGCGTTGAAAGGGACTCCCCTTACGAGCAGTACTTC. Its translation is CSVERDSPYEQYF.

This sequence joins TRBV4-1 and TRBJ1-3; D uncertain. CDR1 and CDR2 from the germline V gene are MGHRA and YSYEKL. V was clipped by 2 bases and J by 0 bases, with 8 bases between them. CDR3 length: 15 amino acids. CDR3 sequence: CASSQSWSSGNTIYF. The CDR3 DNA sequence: TGCGCCAGCAGCCAATCCTGGAGCTCTGGAAACACCATATATTTT.

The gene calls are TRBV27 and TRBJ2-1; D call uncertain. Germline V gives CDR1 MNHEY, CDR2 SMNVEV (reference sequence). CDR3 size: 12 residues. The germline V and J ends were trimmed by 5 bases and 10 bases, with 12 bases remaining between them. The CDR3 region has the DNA TGTGCCAGCAGTCCTCCTTGGGCGGAGCAGTTCTTC. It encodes CASSPPWAEQFF.

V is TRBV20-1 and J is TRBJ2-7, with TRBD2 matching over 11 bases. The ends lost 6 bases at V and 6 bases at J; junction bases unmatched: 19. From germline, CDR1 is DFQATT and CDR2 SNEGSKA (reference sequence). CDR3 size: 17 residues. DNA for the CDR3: TGCAGTGCCCCGATGACGGCGACTAGCGGGACCCCCGTCGAGCAGTACTTC. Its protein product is CSAPMTATSGTPVEQYF.